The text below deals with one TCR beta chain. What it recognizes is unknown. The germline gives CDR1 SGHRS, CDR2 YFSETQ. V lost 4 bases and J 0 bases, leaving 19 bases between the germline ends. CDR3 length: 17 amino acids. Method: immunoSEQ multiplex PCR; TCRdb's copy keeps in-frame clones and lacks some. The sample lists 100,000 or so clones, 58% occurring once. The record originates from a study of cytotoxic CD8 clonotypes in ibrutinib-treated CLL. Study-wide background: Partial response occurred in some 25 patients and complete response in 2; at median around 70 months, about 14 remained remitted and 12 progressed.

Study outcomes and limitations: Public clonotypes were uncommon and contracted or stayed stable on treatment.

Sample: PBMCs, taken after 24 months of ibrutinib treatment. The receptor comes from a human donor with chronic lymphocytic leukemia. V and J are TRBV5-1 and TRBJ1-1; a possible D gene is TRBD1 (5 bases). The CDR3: CASSLASAGRVNTEAFF. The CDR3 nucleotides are TGCGCCAGCAGCCTTGCGTCGGCGGGGCGGGTGAACACTGAAGCTTTCTTT.